The rows below give T cell receptor beta chains drawn from one sample of a study of OX40 agonist ivuxolimab in advanced cancers. The repertoire was sequenced with immunoSEQ multiplex PCR; TCRdb's copy has only in-frame clones and lacks some. Here the sample spans about 60,000 clones, around 87% being singletons. Sequences were derived from CD4+ or CD8+ T cells sorted from blood, sampled in a trial of the OX40 agonist ivuxolimab. These receptors were taken from an adult with an advanced solid tumor such as melanoma, head and neck, liver or kidney cancer. Both conserved end residues are part of each CDR3. The D gene is left open where the match is weak. The size of a clone is reported for some rows only, either as once, few or many, or as a class for expanded clones.

size,D,J,length,V,CDR3,DNA
NA,TRBD1,TRBJ2-5,15,TRBV6-5,CASSLTGTGQETQYF,TGTGCCAGCAGCCTGACCGGGACAGGGCAAGAGACCCAGTACTTC
NA,NA,TRBJ1-3,14,TRBV7-9,CASSLESSGNTIYF,TGTGCCAGCAGCTTAGAGTCCTCTGGAAACACCATATATTTT
NA,NA,TRBJ1-1,14,TRBV28,CASTPGSMNTEAFF,TGTGCCAGCACCCCGGGATCTATGAACACTGAAGCTTTCTTT
NA,NA,TRBJ1-1,15,TRBV4-3,CASSQSWGGQPEAFF,TGCGCCAGCAGCCAATCTTGGGGGGGCCAGCCTGAAGCTTTCTTT
NA,NA,TRBJ1-2,12,TRBV28,CASRVGAGGYTF,TGTGCCAGCAGAGTGGGGGCAGGCGGCTACACCTTC
NA,NA,TRBJ2-7,14,TRBV7-9,CASSLGTADYEQYF,TGTGCCAGCAGCTTAGGTACAGCCGATTACGAGCAGTACTTC
NA,NA,TRBJ2-7,14,TRBV4-1,CASSQEGQANEQYF,TGCGCCAGCAGCCAAGAGGGACAAGCGAACGAGCAGTACTTC
NA,NA,TRBJ2-3,15,TRBV6-1,CASSEGTFGTDTQYF,TGTGCCAGCAGTGAAGGGACATTCGGCACAGATACGCAGTATTTT
NA,NA,TRBJ1-6,14,TRBV2,CASTAAGVNSPLHF,TGTGCCAGCACCGCGGCAGGGGTTAATTCACCCCTCCACTTT
NA,TRBD1,TRBJ2-7,15,TRBV6-5,CASSYWDRLSYEQYF,TGTGCCAGCAGTTACTGGGACAGATTGTCCTACGAGCAGTACTTC
NA,TRBD1,TRBJ1-2,15,TRBV6-6,CASNKREGAWRGYTF,TGTGCCAGCAACAAACGCGAGGGGGCCTGGCGTGGCTACACCTTC
once,NA,TRBJ1-1,14,TRBV7-2,CASSPAGANTEAFF,TGTGCCAGCAGCCCCGCAGGGGCGAACACTGAAGCTTTCTTT
NA,NA,TRBJ1-5,14,TRBV7-8,CASSLETGKVPQHF,TGTGCCAGCAGCTTAGAAACGGGAAAGGTACCCCAGCATTTT
few,NA,TRBJ2-7,14,TRBV5-1,CASSLYGTPAEQYF,TGCGCCAGCAGCTTGTATGGGACTCCGGCGGAGCAGTACTTC
NA,NA,TRBJ1-1,13,TRBV18,CASSSQGGTEAFF,TGTGCCAGCTCATCACAGGGTGGCACTGAAGCTTTCTTT
NA,NA,TRBJ1-2,13,TRBV5-6,CASSPNRLYGYTF,TGTGCCAGCAGCCCTAACAGACTCTATGGCTACACCTTC
NA,TRBD1,TRBJ1-2,15,TRBV19,CATRQGHGVHYGYTF,TGTGCCACCCGACAGGGTCATGGTGTGCATTATGGCTACACCTTC
NA,NA,TRBJ1-5,17,TRBV27,CASRFKRTAKGNQPQHF,TGTGCCAGCAGATTTAAGAGGACAGCGAAAGGCAATCAGCCCCAGCATTTT
NA,NA,TRBJ2-5,14,TRBV9,CASSVAFGRETQYF,TGTGCCAGCAGCGTAGCTTTTGGGCGCGAGACCCAGTACTTC
once,NA,TRBJ1-5,15,TRBV12-5,CASGPPRASNQPQHF,TGTGCTAGTGGACCCCCGAGGGCAAGCAATCAGCCCCAGCATTTT
NA,TRBD1,TRBJ1-5,18,TRBV30,CAWTLGQGVRYSNQPQHF,TGTGCCTGGACCTTAGGGCAGGGGGTTAGGTATAGCAATCAGCCCCAGCATTTT
NA,NA,TRBJ2-7,12,TRBV18,CASSQSAYEQYF,TGTGCCAGCTCCCAATCCGCGTACGAGCAGTACTTC
NA,NA,TRBJ2-2,13,TRBV7-2,CASSPDRGGELFF,TGTGCCAGCAGCCCCGACCGGGGAGGGGAGCTGTTTTTT
NA,NA,TRBJ2-1,15,TRBV9,CASSVGGLTYNEQFF,TGTGCCAGCAGCGTCGGGGGCCTAACCTACAATGAGCAGTTCTTC
NA,NA,TRBJ2-7,13,TRBV6-6,CASSLVGGPEQYF,TGTGCCAGCAGTTTGGTGGGGGGACCCGAGCAGTACTTC
NA,NA,TRBJ2-6,15,TRBV30,CAWSEGASGANVLTF,TGTGCCTGGAGTGAAGGCGCTTCTGGGGCCAACGTCCTGACTTTC
once,NA,TRBJ2-7,15,TRBV5-1,CASSFDAVTWGEQYF,TGCGCCAGCAGCTTCGATGCGGTGACGTGGGGCGAGCAGTACTTC
NA,NA,TRBJ1-6,14,TRBV5-8,CASSLVRPAGTLHF,TGTGCCAGCAGCTTGGTTCGGCCTGCCGGCACCCTCCACTTT
NA,TRBD2,TRBJ2-1,19,TRBV19,CASSSRTSGGVGSYNEQFF,TGTGCCAGTAGTTCTCGGACTAGCGGGGGAGTCGGCTCCTACAATGAGCAGTTCTTC
NA,TRBD1,TRBJ2-5,15,TRBV19,CASSLLGTGRQTQYF,TGTGCCAGCTCACTTCTTGGGACAGGGAGGCAGACCCAGTACTTC
NA,NA,TRBJ2-1,12,TRBV12-5,CASGSRVGEQFF,TGTGCTAGTGGCTCCCGAGTTGGTGAGCAGTTCTTC
NA,NA,TRBJ1-2,13,TRBV6-5,CASSPQGILGYTF,TGTGCCAGCAGTCCGCAGGGGATTCTCGGCTACACCTTC
once,TRBD2,TRBJ2-2,16,TRBV7-3,CASSQRGGPNTGELFF,TGTGCCAGCAGCCAGCGGGGGGGACCCAACACCGGGGAGCTGTTTTTT
NA,TRBD1,TRBJ2-7,15,TRBV2,CASSALGQGEGEQYF,TGTGCCAGCAGCGCCCTGGGACAGGGGGAGGGCGAGCAGTACTTC
few,NA,TRBJ1-1,15,TRBV11-2,CASSLAAQGSTEAFF,TGTGCCAGCAGCTTAGCCGCCCAGGGAAGCACTGAAGCTTTCTTT
NA,NA,TRBJ2-2,16,TRBV5-5,CASSFSVSHTGGELFF,TGTGCCAGCAGCTTTTCTGTCAGCCATACCGGCGGGGAGCTGTTTTTT
NA,TRBD2,TRBJ2-1,14,TRBV6-4,CASRSRGGQGEQFF,TGTGCCAGCAGATCCCGGGGGGGCCAAGGTGAGCAGTTCTTC
NA,NA,TRBJ1-1,13,TRBV25-1,CASRKALNTEAFF,TGTGCCAGCCGCAAGGCGCTGAACACTGAAGCTTTCTTT
NA,NA,TRBJ1-5,13,TRBV5-6,CASSRPGSLTQHF,TGTGCCAGCAGCCGGCCGGGATCACTGACCCAGCATTTT
NA,NA,TRBJ2-3,14,TRBV7-2,CASSSRLGADTQYF,TGTGCCAGCAGCTCCCGACTAGGGGCAGATACGCAGTATTTT
NA,NA,TRBJ2-3,13,TRBV6-5,CASSTYRADTQYF,TGTGCCAGCAGTACCTACAGGGCGGATACGCAGTATTTT
NA,NA,TRBJ2-6,16,TRBV5-8,CASSLGAHSGANVLTF,TGTGCCAGCAGCTTGGGTGCGCACTCTGGGGCCAACGTCCTGACTTTC
once,NA,TRBJ1-5,13,TRBV5-1,CASSSGPGEAQHF,TGCGCCAGCAGCTCGGGCCCGGGGGAGGCCCAGCATTTT
NA,TRBD1,TRBJ2-7,15,TRBV6-5,CASSYSGTGVYEQYF,TGTGCCAGCAGTTATTCCGGGACAGGGGTCTACGAGCAGTACTTC
NA,NA,TRBJ1-5,12,TRBV10-3,CAISESDQPQHF,TGTGCCATCAGTGAGTCGGATCAGCCCCAGCATTTT
NA,NA,TRBJ2-1,15,TRBV5-4,CASSLDRPSYNEQFF,TGTGCCAGCAGCTTGGACAGGCCCTCCTACAATGAGCAGTTCTTC
NA,TRBD1,TRBJ1-6,15,TRBV7-2,CASSLGTGGDSPLHF,TGTGCCAGCAGCTTAGGGACAGGGGGGGATTCACCCCTCCACTTT
NA,NA,TRBJ1-2,14,TRBV5-1,CASSPPAGLIGYTF,TGTGCCAGCAGCCCACCAGCAGGGTTGATCGGCTACACCTTC
NA,NA,TRBJ1-1,13,TRBV7-2,CASSPTRNTEAFF,TGTGCCAGTAGCCCGACAAGGAACACTGAAGCTTTCTTT
NA,NA,TRBJ2-1,13,TRBV6-5,CASSRRGRYEQFF,TGTGCCAGCAGCCGTCGGGGGCGGTATGAGCAGTTCTTC
NA,TRBD2,TRBJ2-2,17,TRBV27,CASRGLAGQSNTGELFF,TGTGCCAGCAGGGGACTAGCGGGGCAATCGAACACCGGGGAGCTGTTTTTT
NA,NA,TRBJ1-5,12,TRBV19,CASSGKPSPQHF,TGTGCCAGTAGCGGTAAACCCTCGCCCCAGCATTTT
NA,TRBD1,TRBJ1-2,14,TRBV6-5,CASRPTGADYGYTF,TGTGCCAGCAGGCCCACAGGGGCCGACTATGGCTACACCTTC
NA,NA,TRBJ1-5,14,TRBV7-9,CASSLQGPGQPQHF,TGTGCCAGCAGCTTACAGGGACCGGGTCAGCCCCAGCATTTT
NA,NA,TRBJ1-1,13,TRBV7-2,CASSFQANTEAFF,TGTGCCAGCAGCTTCCAAGCGAACACTGAAGCTTTCTTT
NA,NA,TRBJ1-1,13,TRBV7-3,CASSLTDRTEAFF,TGTGCCAGCAGCTTAACGGACAGAACTGAAGCTTTCTTT
NA,TRBD1,TRBJ2-3,14,TRBV5-6,CASSGQGFTDTQYF,TGTGCCAGCAGCGGACAGGGATTCACAGATACGCAGTATTTT